The 11 T cell receptor beta chains below come from one sample, sequenced in a study of shared clonotypes between healthy human individuals. Only in-frame clones appear in the TCRdb table, and some are missing; sequencing was by immunoSEQ multiplex PCR. The repertoire consists of 2 million to 2.5 million clones, with around 92% occurring once and the leading ten covering 0.3% to 0.45%. The specimen was naive CD4+ T cells from PBMCs. As for subset: CD45RA+ positively selected. The source of these receptors is a man younger than 35 in good health. Some clones in this sample may be carry-over from other donors' samples.

This clone has only one observation. The chain has TRBV9 and TRBJ2-7; D gene unclear. Germline loops: CDR1 SGDLS, CDR2 YYNGEE. V was clipped by 4 bases and J by 3 bases, with 11 bases between them. This CDR3 region has 13 residues. The CDR3 bases are TGTGCCAGCAGCTCAACAGACAACTACGAGCAGTACTTC. Translation gives CASSSTDNYEQYF. The full variable domain, rest sourced from reference TRBV9 and TRBJ2-7, is DSGVTQTPKHLITATGQRVTLRCSPRSGDLSVYWYQQSLDQGLQFLIQYYNGEERAKGNILERFSAQQFPDLHSELNLSSLELGDSALYFCASSSTDNYEQYFGPGTRLTVT.

Only one count was recorded for this clone. The V and J genes are TRBV7-9 and TRBJ1-4, with 7 bases aligning to TRBD1. The CDR3 consists of 14 residues. The germline V gene has CDR1 SEHNR and CDR2 FQNEAQ (reference sequence). With V trimmed by 5 bases and J by 5 bases, 5 bases remained unmatched. CDR3 DNA: TGTGCCAGCAGCCTGACAGGGATAAATGAAAAACTGTTTTTT. This encodes CASSLTGINEKLFF.

This rearrangement joins TRBV4-3 to TRBJ2-2, with 7 bases that match TRBD1. The CDR3 has 19 residues. Germline loops: CDR1 LGHNA, CDR2 YSLEER. V was pared by 0 bases and J by 7 bases, with 17 bases of the junction left unmatched. The CDR3, as DNA: TGCGCCAGCAGCCAAGATTATAGCCTGGGACGCGGACAGGTCGGGGAGCTGTTTTTT. Its translation is CASSQDYSLGRGQVGELFF.

The J gene is TRBJ1-2, the V gene TRBV28; possible D gene TRBD1, 5 bases. The CDR3 runs to 14 residues. Trimming removed 2 bases from V and 5 bases from J, with 12 bases in between. Germline CDR1 is MDHEN and CDR2 is SYDVKM. The CDR3 loop is CASSLELPGYGYTF. The CDR3 DNA reads TGTGCCAGCAGTTTAGAGCTCCCAGGGTATGGCTACACCTTC.

The rearrangement uses TRBV5-1 and TRBJ1-3; 8 bases map to TRBD1. The CDR3 runs to 15 residues. The V gene's germline CDR1 is SGHRS and CDR2 YFSETQ. Trimming cost V 1 base and J 4 bases; bases outside gene matches: 4. The CDR3 DNA reads TGCGCCAGCAGCTTGACAGGGGGTCAGGGAAACACCATATATTTT. Its translation is CASSLTGGQGNTIYF. The variable domain in full, completed from reference TRBV5-1 and TRBJ1-3, reads KAGVTQTPRYLIKTRGQQVTLSCSPISGHRSVSWYQQTPGQGLQFLFEYFSETQRNKGNFPGRFSGRQFSNSRSEMNVSTLELGDSALYLCASSLTGGQGNTIYFGEGSWLTVV.

This clone has a handful of counts. The chain has TRBV27 and TRBJ1-1, with 8 positions matching TRBD1. Germline CDR1 is MNHEY and CDR2 is SMNVEV (reference sequence). The junction had 13 bases not matched to a gene; V was cut back by 5 bases and J by 5 bases. CDR3 length: 16 amino acids. This CDR3 reads CASSPFRGQGETEAFF. The CDR3 nucleotides are TGTGCCAGCAGTCCCTTCCGAGGACAGGGTGAGACTGAAGCTTTCTTT.

The chain uses TRBV30 and TRBJ2-7; 13 nucleotides align to TRBD2. Germline values: CDR1 GTSNPN, CDR2 SVGIG (reference sequence). V trimming: 8 bases; J trimming: 7 bases; junction bases outside the gene matches: 5. This CDR3 has 12 amino acids. The CDR3 is CAATSGRGEQYF. In DNA form, the CDR3 reads TGTGCCGCTACTAGCGGGAGGGGAGAGCAGTACTTC.

The DNA for the CDR3 is TGTGCCAGCAGGATTAGCGGAGCGCAAGAGACCCAGTACTTC. Translating gives CASRISGAQETQYF. The genes are TRBV28 and TRBJ2-5; maybe TRBD2 (6 bases). CDR3 length: 14 amino acids. V was shortened by 6 bases and J by 2 bases, with 13 bases between the two germline ends. The germline V gene has CDR1 MDHEN and CDR2 SYDVKM.

The chain has TRBV7-2 and TRBJ2-1, with 7 positions matching TRBD2. The germline CDR1 and CDR2 sequences are SGHTA and FQGNSA. The V gene end was trimmed by 5 bases and the J gene end by 0 bases; junction bases not matched to a gene: 7. The CDR3 consists of 16 residues. The CDR3 protein is CASSNTRTSSYNEQFF. The CDR3 coding sequence is TGTGCCAGCAGCAACACTCGGACTAGCTCCTACAATGAGCAGTTCTTC.

The chain has TRBV9 and TRBJ2-1, with D perhaps TRBD2 (6 bases). CDR1 SGDLS and CDR2 YYNGEE come from the germline V gene. V lost 4 bases and J 7 bases, leaving 18 bases between the germline ends. The CDR3 length is 15 residues. The CDR3 DNA follows: TGTGCCAGCAGCTCTCGTCCCGGGAGCTCGAATGAGCAGTTCTTC. Translating gives CASSSRPGSSNEQFF. The full variable domain, completed using reference TRBV9 and TRBJ2-1, is DSGVTQTPKHLITATGQRVTLRCSPRSGDLSVYWYQQSLDQGLQFLIQYYNGEERAKGNILERFSAQQFPDLHSELNLSSLELGDSALYFCASSSRPGSSNEQFFGPGTRLTVL.

This rearrangement joins TRBV7-2 to TRBJ2-1; D not resolved. Germline CDR1 is SGHTA and CDR2 is FQGNSA. The CDR3 has 15 residues. V dropped 5 bases and J dropped 0 bases, with 11 bases sitting between them. Written as DNA, the CDR3 is TGTGCCAGCAGCCCCACTTTACACTCCTACAATGAGCAGTTCTTC. It yields the protein CASSPTLHSYNEQFF. Full variable domain (missing parts from reference TRBV7-2 and TRBJ2-1): GAGVSQSPSNKVTEKGKDVELRCDPISGHTALYWYRQSLGQGLEFLIYFQGNSAPDKSGLPSDRFSAERTGGSVSTLTIQRTQQEDSAVYLCASSPTLHSYNEQFFGPGTRLTVL.